This TCR beta chain came from a study of shared clonotypes between healthy human individuals. Measured with immunoSEQ multiplex PCR; TCRdb has only the in-frame clones, and not every one. The profile shows over 950,000 clones, approximately 75% of them singletons. The CDR3 spans 13 residues. Germline CDR1 SEHNR, CDR2 FQNEAQ (reference sequence). J lost 5 bases, V lost 6 bases, and 5 bases had no gene match. In its sample, this clone was seen once. This sample also contains other DNA sequences that code for the same CDR3. Adult donors, all healthy and HIV-negative, had no recent acute infections or vaccinations.

This TCR came from a man aged 18 to 29 in good health. Some clones in this sample may be carry-over from other donors' samples. The specimen sequenced was memory CD4+ T cells from PBMCs. Subset reported: CD45RA-negative fraction. V and J are TRBV7-9 and TRBJ2-5; 8 bases align to TRBD2. The CDR3 nucleotides are TGTGCCAGCAGTCGCACGGGGGGGGAGACCCAGTACTTC. Protein: CASSRTGGETQYF.